The 31 T cell receptor beta chains below all came from one sample that was sequenced in a study of blood T cell repertoires in COVID-19. The table came from immunoSEQ multiplex PCR; TCRdb's copy has only in-frame clones and leaves some out. The table has roughly 290,000 clones, around nine tenths seen once; the top ten hold approximately 5.7%. The sequenced sample consisted of PBMCs or T cells enriched from blood (not recorded which). The origin of the receptors is a woman aged 40-49 years who had recovered from COVID-19.

The gene calls are TRBV5-1 and TRBJ2-1; D is possibly TRBD1 (6 bases). Germline CDR1 reads SGHRS; CDR2 reads YFSETQ. CDR3 length: 14 amino acids. Trimming cost V 1 base and J 2 bases, with 7 bases left between them. The CDR3 coding sequence is TGCGCCAGCAGCTTGAGGACAGCCTACAATGAGCAGTTCTTC. Protein: CASSLRTAYNEQFF.

This chain links TRBV12-3 or TRBV12-4 with TRBJ1-6; no reliable D call. This CDR3 contains 13 residues. V was cut by 4 bases and J by 5 bases, with 6 bases left in between. CDR3 amino acids: CASSSTDNSPLHF. DNA of the CDR3: TGTGCCAGCAGTTCAACGGATAATTCACCCCTCCACTTT.

The chain recombines TRBV4-1 with TRBJ1-1; unclear D gene. The CDR3 is 13 residues long. Germline CDR1 MGHRA, CDR2 YSYEKL. Trimming took 0 bases from V and 7 from J, leaving 9 bases between them. CDR3 loop: CASSQDARREAFF. The CDR3 coding sequence is TGCGCCAGCAGCCAAGATGCCAGGCGTGAAGCTTTCTTT.

This clone was counted between two and nine times. J is TRBJ1-6 and V is TRBV7-2; D unclear. V was trimmed by 1 base and J by 6 bases, leaving 7 bases between them. The germline gives CDR1 SGHTA, CDR2 FQGNSA. The CDR3 runs to 14 residues. The CDR3: CASSLGVANSPLHF. The CDR3 bases are TGTGCCAGCAGCTTAGGCGTAGCTAATTCACCCCTCCACTTT.

The J gene is TRBJ2-5, the V gene TRBV24-1, with 7 positions matching TRBD1. The CDR3 runs 14 residues. V shed 4 bases, J shed 5 bases, and the junction held 6 bases outside the gene matches. CDR1 and CDR2 from the germline V gene are KGHDR and SFDVKD. The CDR3: CATSDPTGTETQYF. The CDR3 DNA reads as TGTGCCACCAGTGACCCGACAGGGACCGAGACCCAGTACTTC.

In its sample, this clone was seen once. J is TRBJ2-2 and V is TRBV11-3; maybe TRBD2 (5 bases). This CDR3 spans 12 amino acids. Germline V gene data show CDR1 as SGHNT and CDR2 as YENEEA. Trimming left V 5 bases short and J 8 bases short, with 9 bases between. CDR3 residues: CASSPRGGELFF. In DNA, the CDR3 is TGTGCCAGCAGCCCCCGCGGGGGGGAGCTGTTTTTT.

This chain connects TRBV19 to TRBJ2-7, with unresolved D. The CDR3 is made up of 13 amino acids. Trimming cost V 4 bases and J 3 bases, with 10 bases left between them. Looked up from germline, CDR1 is LNHDA and CDR2 is SQIVND (reference sequence). CDR3 residues: CASSRSQFYEQYF. The CDR3 DNA sequence: TGTGCCAGTAGTAGATCCCAGTTCTACGAGCAGTACTTC.

The J gene is TRBJ1-2, the V gene TRBV6-6, with D tentatively TRBD1 (5 bases). V was shortened by 2 bases and J by 4 bases, with 11 bases between the two germline ends. CDR1 MNHNY and CDR2 SVGAGI come from the germline V gene (reference sequence). This CDR3 has 14 residues. The chain's CDR3 is CASSYGPGPYGYTF. In DNA, the CDR3 is TGTGCCAGCAGTTACGGGCCAGGGCCCTATGGCTACACCTTC.

This clone was observed a few times. J is TRBJ2-7 and V is TRBV7-9; D is perhaps TRBD1 (5 bases). The ends were cut back, 7 bases at V and 1 base at J, with 14 bases in the middle. Germline V CDR1 and CDR2: SEHNR, FQNEAQ (reference sequence). The CDR3 covers 14 residues. In DNA form, the CDR3 reads TGTGCCAGCAAAAAGCAGGGTGGTTCCTACGAGCAGTACTTC. This sequence encodes CASKKQGGSYEQYF.

V usage is TRBV4-3 and J usage is TRBJ2-2, with 8 nucleotides matching TRBD2. The CDR3 length is 16 residues. The J segment lost 5 bases and the V segment lost 3 bases, leaving 8 bases of the junction unmatched. Looked up from germline, CDR1 is LGHNA and CDR2 is YSLEER. As DNA, the CDR3 is TGCGCCAGCAGCCAGCGAGCGGGAGTCGGGACCGGGGAGCTGTTTTTT. Translation gives CASSQRAGVGTGELFF.

V and J are TRBV11-3 and TRBJ2-2; TRBD2 agrees at 7 bases. CDR3 length: 17 amino acids. The germline gives CDR1 SGHNT, CDR2 YENEEA. Trimming cost V 2 bases and J 6 bases; bases outside gene matches: 12. The CDR3 nucleotides read TGTGCCAGCAGCTTACCGGTTGGGTCCCGGGGGGCCGGGGAGCTGTTTTTT. It encodes CASSLPVGSRGAGELFF.

V usage is TRBV6-5 and J usage is TRBJ2-5, with D possibly being TRBD1 (6 bases). This CDR3 has 14 amino acids. CDR1 is MNHEY and CDR2 is SVGAGI in the germline V gene. Trimming shortened V by 2 bases and J by 2 bases, and 9 bases separated the two germline ends. The CDR3 DNA follows: TGTGCCAGCAGTTACCTAGGGGGTCAAGAGACCCAGTACTTC. Translation gives CASSYLGGQETQYF.

The rearrangement joins TRBV28 to TRBJ2-3; 8 positions agree with TRBD2. This CDR3 has 16 residues. Germline values: CDR1 MDHEN, CDR2 SYDVKM. V gave up 6 bases and J gave up 3 bases; unmatched junction bases: 11. In nucleotides, the CDR3 is TGTGCCAGCAGGTCCCCGGGACTAGGGTTGACAGATACGCAGTATTTT. Translated, it gives CASRSPGLGLTDTQYF.

The V and J genes are TRBV5-1 and TRBJ2-2; 11 bases are a match to TRBD2. The CDR3 sequence is 15 residues long. Germline trimming cut 2 bases from V and 8 bases from J; bases unmatched to any gene: 5. CDR1 and CDR2 (germline): SGHRS, YFSETQ. As DNA, the CDR3 is TGCGCCAGCAGCTTTACTAGCGGGAGTCCGGGGGAGCTGTTTTTT. Its protein is CASSFTSGSPGELFF.

V usage is TRBV15 and J usage is TRBJ1-2, with a possible D match to TRBD1 (6 bases). Germline CDR1 reads LNHNV; CDR2 reads YYDKDF (reference sequence). The CDR3 extends over 13 amino acids. With 2 bases removed from V and 7 bases from J, the gap between germline ends came to 11 bases. The CDR3 DNA sequence: TGTGCCACCAGCAGACCCAACAGGGCTGGCTACACCTTC. It translates to CATSRPNRAGYTF.

This sequence joins TRBV14 and TRBJ1-2; 7 nucleotides agree with TRBD1. The CDR3 sequence is 13 residues long. Germline V gene sequence: CDR1 SGHDN, CDR2 FVKESK. V was pared by 4 bases and J by 4 bases, with 3 bases of the junction left unmatched. CDR3 in amino acids: CASSRTGLYGYTF. The CDR3 DNA sequence: TGTGCCAGCAGCCGGACAGGCCTCTATGGCTACACCTTC.

The V and J genes are TRBV7-3 and TRBJ2-5, with 11 bases that match TRBD2. V lost 5 bases and J lost 9; bases outside the gene matches: 14. Germline V gene sequence: CDR1 SGHTA, CDR2 FQGTGA. The CDR3 spans 16 residues. CDR3 in amino acids: CASSLTGTSGPRAQYF. The CDR3 nucleotides are TGTGCCAGCAGCCTCACCGGGACTAGCGGTCCCCGGGCCCAGTACTTC.

In the case of this clone: An end of the junction does not agree with germline; a read error may underlie this. This chain connects TRBV6-5 to TRBJ1-4, with D possibly matching TRBD1 (5 bases). Germline loops: CDR1 MNHEY, CDR2 SVGAGI. The CDR3 consists of 11 residues. CDR3 bases: TGTGCCAGCACCTCTCTGGGGGGGTTGGCTTTT. Its translation: CASTSLGGLAF.

The V gene is TRBV28, the J gene TRBJ1-5; TRBD1 might be the D (6 bases). V was clipped by 10 bases and J by 4 bases, with 14 bases between them. CDR1 MDHEN and CDR2 SYDVKM come from the germline V gene. This CDR3 contains 13 residues. This CDR3 reads CATTGHVNQPQHF. In DNA form, the CDR3 reads TGTGCCACCACAGGGCACGTTAATCAGCCCCAGCATTTT. Complete variable domain (other parts from reference TRBV28 and TRBJ1-5): DVKVTQSSRYLVKRTGEKVFLECVQDMDHENMFWYRQDPGLGLRLIYFSYDVKMKEKGDIPEGYSVSREKKERFSLILESASTNQTSMYLCATTGHVNQPQHFGDGTRLSIL.

J is TRBJ1-4 and V is TRBV28; D is perhaps TRBD1 (6 bases). V lost 10 bases and J lost 4, with 19 bases in between. CDR3 length: 15 residues. Germline V gene sequence: CDR1 MDHEN, CDR2 SYDVKM. CDR3 protein: CATQPGGRDNEKLFF. The CDR3 region has the DNA TGTGCCACCCAACCGGGGGGCAGGGATAATGAAAAACTGTTTTTT.

The rearrangement links TRBV24-1 to TRBJ2-5; 11 bases line up with TRBD2. With 9 bases clipped from V and 2 bases from J, the junction kept 13 bases outside the gene matches. CDR1 KGHDR and CDR2 SFDVKD come from the germline V gene. This CDR3 comprises 17 residues. The CDR3 nucleotides read TGTGCCACCGGAGATCCGGGGACTAGCGGAACACAAGAGACCCAGTACTTC. The encoded protein is CATGDPGTSGTQETQYF.

This chain joins TRBV19 and TRBJ1-3; possibly TRBD1 for D (5 bases). CDR1 is LNHDA and CDR2 is SQIVND in the germline V gene (reference sequence). With 10 bases removed from V and 0 bases from J, the gap between germline ends came to 16 bases. This CDR3 has 15 residues. The CDR3 sequence is CATATDRYSGNTIYF. CDR3 sequence (DNA): TGTGCCACCGCGACAGACCGATACTCTGGAAACACCATATATTTT.

The chain is built from TRBV6-2 or TRBV6-3 and TRBJ2-3; no clear D. Germline values: CDR1 MNHEY, CDR2 SVGEGT. Trimming cost V 6 bases and J 6 bases, with 13 bases left between them. CDR3 size: 13 residues. The CDR3 is CASSFLSRDTQYF. The CDR3 DNA reads as TGTGCCAGCAGCTTTTTATCGCGGGATACGCAGTATTTT.

J is TRBJ2-2 and V is TRBV18; 7 bases are shared with TRBD2. Germline V gene data show CDR1 as KGHSH and CDR2 as LQKENI. The CDR3 runs to 17 residues. V trimming: 3 bases; J trimming: 4 bases; junction bases outside the gene matches: 11. The CDR3: CASSPAGDPRGTGELFF. The DNA of the CDR3 is TGTGCCAGCTCACCCGCGGGAGACCCCCGGGGCACCGGGGAGCTGTTTTTT. The variable domain in full, completed from reference TRBV18 and TRBJ2-2, reads NAGVMQNPRHLVRRRGQEARLRCSPMKGHSHVYWYRQLPEEGLKFMVYLQKENIIDESGMPKERFSAEFPKEGPSILRIQQVVRGDSAAYFCASSPAGDPRGTGELFFGEGSRLTVL.

For this clone: The junction shows a germline mismatch at one end, possibly a read error. V gene TRBV12-3 or TRBV12-4 combines with J gene TRBJ1-3; D possibly corresponds to TRBD1 (6 bases). The CDR3 is made up of 12 amino acids. CDR3 nucleotide sequence: TGTGCCAGCACGTGGGACACTGGGACCATGTATTTT. This translates into CASTWDTGTMYF.

This clone was counted a single time. The chain combines TRBV19 with TRBJ2-2; tentatively, D is TRBD2 (6 bases). Germline CDR1 reads LNHDA; CDR2 reads SQIVND (reference sequence). V was trimmed by 2 bases and J by 2 bases, leaving 9 bases between them. The CDR3 length is 15 residues. CDR3 DNA: TGTGCCAGTAGTATAATTAGCGGCAACACCGGGGAGCTGTTTTTT. Translating it yields CASSIISGNTGELFF.

V gene TRBV10-2 combines with J gene TRBJ1-4; 7 bases fit TRBD1. Trimming took 3 bases from V and 7 from J; bases not matched to a gene: 5. The CDR3 is 14 residues long. The germline gives CDR1 WSHSY, CDR2 SAAADI. CDR3 loop: CASSESGTAEKLFF. In DNA form, the CDR3 reads TGCGCCAGCAGTGAATCCGGGACAGCTGAAAAACTGTTTTTT.

The rearrangement uses TRBV10-3 and TRBJ2-7; 14 bases are a match to TRBD2. The CDR3 consists of 16 residues. From germline, CDR1 is ENHRY and CDR2 SYGVKD. With V trimmed by 3 bases and J by 3 bases, 4 bases remained unmatched. CDR3: CAISDPGTSGGYEQYF. The DNA of the CDR3 is TGTGCCATCAGTGACCCTGGGACTAGCGGGGGCTACGAGCAGTACTTC.

The chain recombines TRBV6-5 with TRBJ2-7; TRBD2 aligns across 8 bases. The CDR3 sequence is 14 residues long. J was trimmed by 0 bases and V by 7 bases; bases with no gene match: 5. Germline loops: CDR1 MNHEY, CDR2 SVGAGI. The CDR3 DNA reads as TGTGCCAGCACCCCAGCGGGAGTCTCCTACGAGCAGTACTTC. Protein sequence: CASTPAGVSYEQYF.

V gene TRBV18 combines with J gene TRBJ2-6, with 10 bases matching TRBD1. The germline gives CDR1 KGHSH, CDR2 LQKENI. The CDR3 runs 17 residues. V trimming: 7 bases; J trimming: 0 bases; junction bases outside the gene matches: 6. CDR3 in amino acids: CASFHGTGDSGANVLTF. The CDR3 DNA follows: TGTGCCAGCTTCCATGGGACAGGGGACTCTGGGGCCAACGTCCTGACTTTC.

The chain links TRBV3-1 (or the pseudogene TRBV3-2) to TRBJ2-7, with a possible D match to TRBD2 (5 bases). CDR1 is LGHDT, CDR2 YNNKEL, per germline (reference sequence). The CDR3 is 14 residues long. The ends were cut back, 0 bases at V and 1 base at J, with 7 bases in the middle. The CDR3 is CASSQDTRSYEQYF. The CDR3 bases are TGTGCCAGCAGCCAAGATACTAGGTCCTACGAGCAGTACTTC.